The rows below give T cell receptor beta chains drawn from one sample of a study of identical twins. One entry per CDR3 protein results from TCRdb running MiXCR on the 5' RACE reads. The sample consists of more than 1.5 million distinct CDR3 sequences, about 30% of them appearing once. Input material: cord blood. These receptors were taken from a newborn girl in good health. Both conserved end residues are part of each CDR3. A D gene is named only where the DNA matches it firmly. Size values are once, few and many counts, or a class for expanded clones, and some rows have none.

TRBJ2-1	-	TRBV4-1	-	CASSLWAEYNEQFF	TGCGCCAGCAGCCTCTGGGCAGAATACAATGAGCAGTTCTTC
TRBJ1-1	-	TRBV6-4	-	CASSDPSIRSYTEAFF	TGTGCCAGCAGTGACCCCTCAATTAGGTCGTACACTGAAGCTTTCTTT
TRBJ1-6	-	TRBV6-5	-	CASSYWQGSNSPLHF	TGTGCCAGCAGTTATTGGCAGGGGAGCAATTCACCCCTCCACTTT
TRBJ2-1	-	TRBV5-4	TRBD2	CASSSGGGLAGVNEQFF	TGTGCCAGCAGCTCTGGAGGGGGACTAGCGGGGGTTAATGAGCAGTTCTTC
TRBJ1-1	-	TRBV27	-	CASSLSPGQNTEAFF	TGTGCCAGCAGTTTATCGCCGGGACAGAACACTGAAGCTTTCTTT
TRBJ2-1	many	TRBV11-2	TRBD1	CASSATGGNEQFF	TGTGCCAGCAGCGCGACAGGGGGCAATGAGCAGTTCTTC
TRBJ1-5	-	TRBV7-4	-	CASSLPRSGHQPQHF	TGTGCCAGCAGCTTACCCAGATCGGGGCATCAGCCCCAGCATTTT
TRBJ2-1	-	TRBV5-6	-	CASSFYGGRYNEQFF	TGTGCCAGCAGCTTCTATGGGGGGCGGTACAATGAGCAGTTCTTC
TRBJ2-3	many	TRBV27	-	CASSLSLASSTDTQYF	TGTGCCAGCAGCTTAAGTCTAGCGTCTAGCACAGATACGCAGTATTTT
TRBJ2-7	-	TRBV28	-	CASSFSLGPGYEQYF	TGTGCCAGCAGTTTTTCCCTCGGACCAGGCTACGAGCAGTACTTC
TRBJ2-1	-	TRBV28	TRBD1	CASSRRDRGYNEQFF	TGTGCCAGCAGCCGCCGGGACAGGGGCTACAATGAGCAGTTCTTC
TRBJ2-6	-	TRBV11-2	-	CASSHHKQGISGANVLTF	TGTGCCAGCAGCCACCATAAACAGGGAATCTCTGGGGCCAACGTCCTGACTTTC
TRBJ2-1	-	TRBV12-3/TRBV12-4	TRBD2	CASRGLAGGRYNEQFF	TGTGCCAGCAGAGGACTAGCGGGAGGGCGCTACAATGAGCAGTTCTTC
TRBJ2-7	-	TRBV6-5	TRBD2	CASSSLAGNYEQYF	TGTGCCAGCAGTTCTCTAGCGGGCAACTACGAGCAGTACTTC
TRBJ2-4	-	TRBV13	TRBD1	CASSPTGGSRAKNIQYF	TGTGCCAGCAGCCCCACAGGGGGGAGTAGAGCCAAAAACATTCAGTACTTC
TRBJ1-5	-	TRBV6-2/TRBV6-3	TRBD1	CASSYRDRLNQPQHF	TGTGCCAGCAGTTACCGGGACAGACTCAATCAGCCCCAGCATTTT
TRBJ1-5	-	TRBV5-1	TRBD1	CASSVGTGQYSNQPQHF	TGCGCCAGCAGCGTGGGGACAGGGCAGTATAGCAATCAGCCCCAGCATTTT
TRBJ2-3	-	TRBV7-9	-	CASSKTGTHTDTQYF	TGTGCCAGCAGCAAGACCGGGACCCACACAGATACGCAGTATTTT
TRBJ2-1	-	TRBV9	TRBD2	CASSPAGLAVYNEQFF	TGTGCCAGCAGCCCTGCTGGACTAGCGGTCTACAATGAGCAGTTCTTC
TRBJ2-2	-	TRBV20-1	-	CSARDPGGLNTGELFF	TGCAGTGCTAGAGACCCGGGGGGCTTGAACACCGGGGAGCTGTTTTTT
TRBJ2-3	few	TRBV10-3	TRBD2	CAISESKTSGSTDTQYF	TGTGCCATCAGTGAGTCGAAGACTAGCGGAAGCACAGATACGCAGTATTTT
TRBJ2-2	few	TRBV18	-	CASSLTQNTGELFF	TGTGCCAGCTCACTAACGCAGAACACCGGGGAGCTGTTTTTT
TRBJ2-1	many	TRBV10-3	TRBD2	CAISESGKTSGVHEQFF	TGTGCCATCAGTGAGTCGGGGAAAACTAGCGGGGTACATGAGCAGTTCTTC
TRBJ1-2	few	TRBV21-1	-	CASSQKMYTGQIYGYTF	TGTGCCAGCAGCCAAAAGATGTATACCGGACAGATATATGGCTACACCTTC
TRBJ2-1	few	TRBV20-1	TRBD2	CSARSTSGHYNEQFF	TGCAGTGCTAGATCCACTAGCGGGCACTACAATGAGCAGTTCTTC
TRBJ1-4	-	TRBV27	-	CASSLWGKDEKLFF	TGTGCCAGCAGTTTATGGGGCAAGGATGAAAAACTGTTTTTT
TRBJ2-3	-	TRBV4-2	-	CASSVASTFTDTQYF	TGTGCCAGCAGCGTGGCTTCAACCTTCACAGATACGCAGTATTTT
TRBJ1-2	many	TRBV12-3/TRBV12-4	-	CASQEAGGYTF	TGTGCCAGCCAGGAGGCAGGTGGCTACACCTTC
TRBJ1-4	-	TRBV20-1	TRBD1	CSAYRGRGEKLFF	TGCAGTGCTTACAGGGGGCGGGGTGAAAAACTGTTTTTT
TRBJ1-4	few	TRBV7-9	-	CASSLGDIATNEKLFF	TGTGCCAGCAGCTTAGGGGATATTGCAACTAATGAAAAACTGTTTTTT
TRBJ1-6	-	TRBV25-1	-	CASSPTTDNSPLHF	TGTGCCAGCAGCCCGACAACTGATAATTCACCCCTCCACTTT
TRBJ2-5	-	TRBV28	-	CASSFWDATQYF	TGTGCCAGCAGTTTTTGGGATGCGACCCAGTACTTC
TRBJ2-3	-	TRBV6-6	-	CASGYLRLTDTQYF	TGTGCCAGCGGTTACCTCAGGCTCACAGATACGCAGTATTTT
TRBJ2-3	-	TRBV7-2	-	CASSFRAPRQGGQYF	TGTGCCAGCAGCTTCCGAGCCCCCAGGCAAGGCGGGCAGTATTTT
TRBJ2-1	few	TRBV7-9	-	CASSLLVGRPENEQFF	TGTGCCAGCAGCTTATTGGTGGGACGCCCTGAGAATGAGCAGTTCTTC
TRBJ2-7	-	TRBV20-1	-	CSASDRSTYEQYF	TGCAGTGCCAGCGATAGGTCTACCTACGAGCAGTACTTC
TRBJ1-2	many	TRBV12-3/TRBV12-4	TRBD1	CASSLGWDRHTTNYGYTF	TGTGCCAGCAGTTTAGGGTGGGACAGACACACTACTAACTATGGCTACACCTTC
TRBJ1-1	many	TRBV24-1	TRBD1	CATSDPGGTEAFF	TGTGCCACCAGTGATCCAGGGGGCACTGAAGCTTTCTTT
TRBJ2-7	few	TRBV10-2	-	CASSARGRGGEQYF	TGCGCCAGCAGTGCCCGGGGCAGGGGAGGCGAGCAGTACTTC
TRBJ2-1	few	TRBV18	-	CASSPPGTEQFF	TGTGCCAGCTCACCACCGGGAACGGAGCAGTTCTTC
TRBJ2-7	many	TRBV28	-	CATADYTYEQYF	TGTGCCACCGCGGACTACACCTACGAGCAGTACTTC
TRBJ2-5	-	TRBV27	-	CASSLLGDLRETQYF	TGTGCCAGCAGTTTACTCGGCGACCTTCGGGAGACCCAGTACTTC
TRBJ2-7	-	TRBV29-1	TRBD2	CSVGGGNSYNEQYF	TGCAGCGTTGGGGGGGGGAACTCCTACAATGAGCAGTACTTC
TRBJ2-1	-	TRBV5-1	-	CASHPRGAGAQETQFF	TGCGCCAGTCACCCGAGGGGAGCGGGCGCCCAAGAGACCCAGTTCTTC
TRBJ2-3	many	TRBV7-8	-	CASSLAYSTDTQYF	TGTGCCAGCAGCTTAGCATACAGCACAGATACGCAGTATTTT
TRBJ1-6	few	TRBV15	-	CATSRDGRRTPLHF	TGTGCCACCAGCAGAGATGGTCGCAGGACACCCCTCCACTTT
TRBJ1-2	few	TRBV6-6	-	CASSYVGDYGYTF	TGTGCCAGCAGTTATGTGGGGGACTATGGCTACACCTTC
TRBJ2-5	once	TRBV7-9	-	CASSRLISQYF	TGTGCCAGCAGCCGCCTCATCTCCCAGTACTTC
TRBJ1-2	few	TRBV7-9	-	CASSLGGGHGYTF	TGTGCCAGCAGCTTAGGGGGGGGGCATGGCTACACCTTC
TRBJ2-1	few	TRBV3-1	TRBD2	CASSQVSSGSHNEQFF	TGTGCCAGCAGCCAAGTATCTAGCGGGAGTCACAATGAGCAGTTCTTC
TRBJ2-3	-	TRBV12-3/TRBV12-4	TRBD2	CASTGLAGTDTQYF	TGTGCCAGCACCGGACTAGCGGGCACAGATACGCAGTATTTT
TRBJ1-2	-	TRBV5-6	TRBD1	CASSFEGGAGGYTF	TGTGCCAGCAGCTTTGAAGGGGGCGCAGGAGGCTACACCTTC
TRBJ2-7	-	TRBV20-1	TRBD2	CSAQAGDKVDYEQYF	TGCAGTGCTCAAGCGGGGGATAAGGTGGACTACGAGCAGTACTTC
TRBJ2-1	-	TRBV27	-	CASSLSLARGYNEQFF	TGTGCCAGCAGTTTATCGCTGGCTAGGGGATACAATGAGCAGTTCTTC